Listed here are 2 T cell receptor beta chains from one sample, sequenced in a study of cytomegalovirus exposure and HLA in healthy donors (dated by TCRdb to about 2017). The method was the immunoSEQ multiplex PCR assay. For the multiplex PCR, a mixture combining 60 forward primers for TCR Vbeta segments and 13 reverse primers for TCR Jbeta segments was used. In its TCRdb copy, this immuneACCESS table keeps in-frame sequences only and misses some clones. Where compared with another copy, unresolved V genes explain less than half of these, and the others have no known cause. The sample table holds around 200,000 clones, of which roughly 80% were seen once. The top ten clones comprise 0.65% of the sample. The sequenced material came from PBMCs. The receptors were gathered from a boy aged 5 to 17 in good health and CMV-seronegative.

The genes are TRBV7-9 and TRBJ1-1, with no clear D. This CDR3 has 13 residues. The germline V and J ends were trimmed by 7 bases and 5 bases, with 14 bases remaining between them. Per germline, CDR1 SEHNR and CDR2 FQNEAQ (reference sequence). The CDR3 region is CASTLSGGTEAFF. The DNA of the CDR3 is TGTGCCAGCACCCTCTCTGGAGGGACTGAAGCTTTCTTT.

CDR3 sequence: CSVDSFPYGYTF. The CDR3 DNA follows: TGCAGCGTTGATTCTTTCCCGTATGGCTACACCTTC. The chain combines TRBV29-1 with TRBJ1-2; no clear D. The V end was cut by 3 bases, the J end by 5 bases, with 10 bases between. This CDR3 is built from 12 residues. Germline V gene sequence: CDR1 SQVTM, CDR2 ANQGSEA.